These T cell receptor beta chains were read from a single sample in a study of T cells after yellow fever vaccination. From the 5' RACE reads, TCRdb called clonotypes with MiXCR, one entry per CDR3 protein. The table shows approximately 32,000 distinct CDR3 sequences, with about 4.6% occurring only once. Sample: CD8+ T cells sorted from PBMCs, taken 5 days after the yellow fever booster vaccination. These receptors originate from a man aged 30 to 45 who received the YFV17D yellow fever vaccine. Each CDR3 is given with its conserved first and last residue. The D gene is left open where the match is weak. Expanded clones are given a class, and other clones once, few, many or no size at all.

J,V,D,size,CDR3,DNA
TRBJ2-1,TRBV12-3/TRBV12-4,TRBD2,many,CASSIPGLAGGNRQFF,TGTGCCAGCAGTATTCCTGGACTAGCGGGCGGTAACCGGCAGTTCTTC
TRBJ2-7,TRBV5-1,TRBD2,many,CASSLESPGLGSSEQYF,TGCGCCAGCAGCTTGGAGTCTCCGGGACTAGGTTCCTCCGAGCAGTACTTC
TRBJ2-7,TRBV7-2,-,many,CASSLAFGEQYF,TGTGCCAGCAGCTTAGCTTTCGGGGAGCAGTACTTC
TRBJ2-1,TRBV7-9,-,many,CASSPPWGSAENEQFF,TGTGCCAGCAGCCCCCCCTGGGGCAGCGCAGAAAATGAGCAGTTCTTC
TRBJ2-1,TRBV10-3,TRBD2,many,CAISESEGVLLAGDTEQFF,TGTGCCATCAGTGAGTCTGAAGGGGTCTTACTAGCGGGAGACACTGAGCAGTTCTTC
TRBJ2-5,TRBV19,TRBD2,many,CASSILAGGRETQYF,TGTGCCAGTAGTATACTAGCGGGAGGCCGGGAGACCCAGTACTTC
TRBJ2-1,TRBV29-1,TRBD2,many,CSVEDRGLGTSGHNEQFF,TGCAGCGTTGAAGATCGCGGGCTGGGGACTAGCGGACACAATGAGCAGTTCTTC
TRBJ1-2,TRBV11-2,-,many,CASSTWEDKNNYGYTF,TGTGCCAGCAGCACCTGGGAGGACAAAAATAACTATGGCTACACCTTC
TRBJ2-7,TRBV7-9,-,many,CASSLDSASSYEQYF,TGTGCCAGCAGCTTAGATAGCGCCAGCTCCTACGAGCAGTACTTC
TRBJ2-3,TRBV5-1,-,many,CASSWTGVSDTQYF,TGCGCCAGCAGCTGGACGGGAGTTTCAGATACGCAGTATTTT
TRBJ2-3,TRBV20-1,TRBD2,-,CCAWGTSGTSSTDTQYF,TGCTGTGCTTGGGGGACTAGCGGAACTTCTAGCACAGATACGCAGTATTTT
TRBJ2-3,TRBV19,-,many,CASSTGVGTGSDTQYF,TGTGCCAGTAGTACTGGAGTGGGCACGGGGTCAGATACGCAGTATTTT
TRBJ2-2,TRBV10-2,-,many,CASRVAGELFF,TGCGCCAGCAGGGTTGCCGGGGAGCTGTTTTTT
TRBJ1-6,TRBV5-5,-,-,CASSLWMTENSPLHF,TGTGCCAGCAGCTTGTGGATGACAGAGAATTCACCCCTCCACTTT
TRBJ2-1,TRBV20-1,-,many,CSADGLSFNEQFF,TGCAGTGCTGATGGACTATCTTTCAATGAGCAGTTCTTC
TRBJ2-7,TRBV7-2,-,many,CASSLALAGGREQYF,TGTGCCAGCAGCTTAGCATTGGCTGGAGGGCGCGAGCAGTACTTC
TRBJ1-1,TRBV7-8,-,many,CASSHVDTEAFF,TGTGCCAGCTCCCACGTGGACACTGAAGCTTTCTTT
TRBJ2-1,TRBV6-4,TRBD2,many,CASSGGGVGGNEQFF,TGTGCCAGCAGTGGCGGGGGAGTAGGTGGCAATGAGCAGTTCTTC
TRBJ2-1,TRBV5-4,-,-,CASSFLYGSSYNEQFF,TGTGCCAGCAGTTTTCTTTACGGGAGCTCCTACAATGAGCAGTTCTTC
TRBJ1-4,TRBV6-6,TRBD1,many,CASSSDRGNGLFF,TGTGCCAGCAGTTCCGACAGGGGAAATGGACTGTTTTTT
TRBJ2-3,TRBV6-2/TRBV6-3,TRBD2,many,CASSTGLAGPHTDTQYF,TGTGCCAGCAGTACGGGACTAGCGGGACCCCACACAGATACGCAGTATTTT
TRBJ2-3,TRBV14,TRBD2,many,CASSPLVREGFDTQYF,TGTGCCAGCAGCCCACTCGTCCGGGAGGGATTCGATACGCAGTATTTT
TRBJ2-5,TRBV5-4,TRBD2,many,CASREVGSPQETQYF,TGTGCCAGCCGGGAGGTAGGATCCCCACAAGAGACCCAGTACTTC
TRBJ1-1,TRBV7-8,TRBD1,many,CASSLFQGGTEAFF,TGTGCCAGCAGCTTATTTCAGGGGGGAACTGAAGCTTTCTTT
TRBJ2-3,TRBV10-3,-,many,CAISDRPPAGTDTQYF,TGTGCCATCAGTGATAGACCCCCTGCTGGCACAGATACGCAGTATTTT
TRBJ2-7,TRBV7-2,TRBD2,-,CASSLVSSGGYEQYF,TGTGCCAGCAGCTTAGTGTCTAGCGGGGGATACGAGCAGTACTTC
TRBJ2-6,TRBV12-3/TRBV12-4,-,many,CASSPVVGANVLTF,TGTGCCAGCAGCCCCGTGGTCGGGGCCAACGTCCTGACTTTC